One and the same sample provided the 20 T cell receptor beta chains below, sequenced in a study of cytomegalovirus exposure and HLA in healthy donors. The study ran its PCR with 60 Vbeta and 13 Jbeta primers. Produced via immunoSEQ multiplex PCR; TCRdb's table is partial and in-frame only. The data show some 150,000 clones, with approximately 80% seen just once and 13% held by the top ten. The source material was PBMCs. These receptors were collected from a woman aged 45-59 years in good health and CMV-seronegative.

The chain recombines TRBV2 with TRBJ1-1; 12 nucleotides agree with TRBD1. From germline, CDR1 is SNHLY and CDR2 FYNNEI. V was clipped by 7 bases and J by 4 bases; unmatched bases: 10. The CDR3 has 16 amino acids. As DNA, the CDR3 is TGTGCCAGCACCTTTGAACCGGGACAGGGGGCCACTGAAGCTTTCTTT. Its protein is CASTFEPGQGATEAFF. The variable domain in full, with the rest retrieved from reference TRBV2 and TRBJ1-1, is EPEVTQTPSHQVTQMGQEVILRCVPISNHLYFYWYRQILGQKVEFLVSFYNNEISEKSEIFDDQFSVERPDGSNFTLKIRSTKLEDSAMYFCASTFEPGQGATEAFFGQGTRLTVV.

The J gene is TRBJ1-2, the V gene TRBV6-5; 8 positions agree with TRBD1. V dropped 5 bases and J dropped 5; count of bases not matched to a gene: 10. Germline CDR1 MNHEY, CDR2 SVGAGI. The CDR3 is 15 amino acids. The CDR3 DNA follows: TGTGCCAGCAGTACGGACAGGGAGTCATGGTATGGCTACACCTTC. Translated, it gives CASSTDRESWYGYTF.

The gene calls are TRBV5-1 and TRBJ2-5; possibly TRBD2 for D (5 bases). The end of the DNA fits TRBJ2-7 better, so the J call may be wrong. Germline V lookup: CDR1 SGHRS, CDR2 YFSETQ. The CDR3 has 15 amino acids. The CDR3 DNA follows: TGCGCCAGCAGCGACGTCAGGACTCCTAACTACGAGCAGTACTTC. Translation gives CASSDVRTPNYEQYF.

This clone was picked up many times. The rearrangement links TRBV11-2 to TRBJ1-5; D remains unclear. V lost 1 base and J 6 bases, leaving 13 bases between the germline ends. Germline CDR1 and CDR2: SGHAT and FQNNGV. The CDR3 totals 15 residues. The CDR3 here is CASSLGSAGLQPQHF. Written as DNA, the CDR3 is TGTGCCAGCAGCTTAGGTAGTGCAGGACTTCAGCCCCAGCATTTT.

The rearrangement links TRBV7-9 to TRBJ2-3; tentative D call: TRBD2 (6 bases). In germline, CDR1 is SEHNR, CDR2 FQNEAQ (reference sequence). The CDR3 loop spans 15 amino acids. The V end was cut by 4 bases, the J end by 2 bases, with 13 bases between. CDR3 sequence (DNA): TGTGCCAGCAGCTCCGGGAGCTTGGACACAGATACGCAGTATTTT. It encodes CASSSGSLDTDTQYF.

The chain links TRBV27 to TRBJ2-5, with D possibly TRBD2 on 7 matching bases. Germline-derived CDR1 and CDR2 are MNHEY and SMNVEV (reference sequence). V was cut by 2 bases and J by 4 bases, with 14 bases left in between. The CDR3 is made up of 15 amino acids. Here the CDR3 reads CASSLDGGPGETQYF. As DNA, the CDR3 is TGTGCCAGCAGTTTAGACGGGGGGCCGGGAGAGACCCAGTACTTC.

This chain connects TRBV7-2 to TRBJ2-5; possible D gene TRBD1, 6 bases. The germline V and J ends were trimmed by 6 bases and 3 bases, with 8 bases remaining between them. From germline, CDR1 is SGHTA and CDR2 FQGNSA. The CDR3 has 12 residues. This CDR3 reads CASSPGEETQYF. CDR3 nucleotides: TGTGCCAGCAGTCCAGGGGAAGAGACCCAGTACTTC.

This sequence joins TRBV11-2 and TRBJ2-7, with 7 bases matching TRBD1. Germline V gene lookup returns CDR1 SGHAT and CDR2 FQNNGV. V lost 5 bases, J lost 2 bases, and 6 bases stayed unmatched. The CDR3 covers 14 residues. The CDR3 sequence: CASSIDRAAYEQYF. The DNA of the CDR3 is TGTGCCAGCAGCATTGACAGGGCCGCCTACGAGCAGTACTTC.

This clone was seen just once. The V and J genes are TRBV4-1 and TRBJ2-7, with TRBD2 matching over 13 bases. Germline V lookup: CDR1 MGHRA, CDR2 YSYEKL. The junction had 5 bases not matched to a gene; V was cut back by 0 bases and J by 6 bases. The CDR3 is 16 amino acids. The CDR3 sequence: CASSQDGLAGVGEQYF. The CDR3 DNA sequence: TGCGCCAGCAGCCAAGATGGACTAGCGGGAGTAGGCGAGCAGTACTTC.

The CDR3 reads CASSVRGGYGYTF. Written as DNA, the CDR3 is TGTGCCAGCAGCGTAAGGGGAGGCTATGGCTACACCTTC. The chain recombines TRBV9 with TRBJ1-2; D is perhaps TRBD1 (5 bases). Germline V lookup: CDR1 SGDLS, CDR2 YYNGEE. V was pared by 1 base and J by 4 bases, with 8 bases between. The CDR3 spans 13 residues.

This clone has only a few counts. V gene TRBV4-1 combines with J gene TRBJ1-6, with a tentative D call TRBD1 (5 bases). Between the trimmed V and J ends, which lost 11 bases and 12 bases, there was a span of 14 bases. The CDR3 has 11 residues. Germline CDR1 and CDR2: MGHRA and YSYEKL. DNA of the CDR3: TGCGCCGGCGAAGGGGTTGGACCCCTCCACTTT. The encoded protein is CAGEGVGPLHF.

This clone appeared once. The V and J genes are TRBV15 and TRBJ2-7; 8 positions agree with TRBD2. This CDR3 is 16 amino acids long. Germline lookup yields CDR1 LNHNV and CDR2 YYDKDF (reference sequence). V shed 4 bases and J 2 bases; nucleotides not matched to a gene: 10. In nucleotides, the CDR3 is TGTGCCACCAGCACTCTCAACCGGGGGGGTCCCTACGAGCAGTACTTC. Translated, it gives CATSTLNRGGPYEQYF. Full variable domain (outside the CDR3, taken from reference TRBV15 and TRBJ2-7): DAMVIQNPRYQVTQFGKPVTLSCSQTLNHNVMYWYQQKSSQAPKLLFHYYDKDFNNEADTPDNFQSRRPNTSFCFLDIRSPGLGDTAMYLCATSTLNRGGPYEQYFGPGTRLTVT.

This chain connects TRBV11-3 to TRBJ2-1; no definite D call. In germline, CDR1 is SGHNT, CDR2 YENEEA. This CDR3 is 17 amino acids long. Trimming cost V 4 bases and J 3 bases, with 19 bases left between them. The CDR3 sequence: CASSSNRHRQLYNEQFF. The DNA of the CDR3 is TGTGCCAGCAGCTCCAATCGACATAGACAACTCTACAATGAGCAGTTCTTC.

The chain links TRBV19 to TRBJ1-1; D uncertain. The ends were cut back, 2 bases at V and 4 bases at J, with 11 bases in the middle. Germline V lookup: CDR1 LNHDA, CDR2 SQIVND (reference sequence). The CDR3 has 14 residues. The CDR3 sequence: CASSIPLLSTEAFF. The CDR3 region has the DNA TGTGCCAGTAGTATACCCCTACTGAGCACTGAAGCTTTCTTT.

The chain recombines TRBV10-1 with TRBJ2-2, with D possibly being TRBD1 (6 bases). CDR3 length: 15 residues. Germline lookup yields CDR1 WNHNN and CDR2 SYGVQD (reference sequence). Trimming removed 2 bases from V and 4 bases from J, with 11 bases in between. CDR3 in DNA: TGCGCCAGCAGTGAGCCAGGGGCGGTCACCGGGGAGCTGTTTTTT. This translates into CASSEPGAVTGELFF.

The V gene is TRBV7-7, the J gene TRBJ2-1; TRBD2 matches at 12 bases. The J segment lost 3 bases and the V segment lost 5 bases, leaving 8 bases of the junction unmatched. The CDR3 has 17 residues. Germline loops: CDR1 SSHAT, CDR2 FNYEAQ (reference sequence). The DNA for the CDR3 is TGTGCCAGCAGCCCTCCACTAGCGGGAGGCAGCTACAATGAGCAGTTCTTC. As protein: CASSPPLAGGSYNEQFF.

The V gene is TRBV6-1, the J gene TRBJ1-3; D call uncertain. The CDR3 length is 14 residues. Trimming left V 4 bases short and J 0 bases short, with 7 bases between. Germline-derived CDR1 and CDR2 are MNHNS and SASEGT. DNA for the CDR3: TGTGCCAGCAGTGCGGTTTTCTCTGGAAACACCATATATTTT. The encoded protein is CASSAVFSGNTIYF.

The chain links TRBV9 to TRBJ2-6; 11 bases match TRBD2. The J segment lost 0 bases and the V segment lost 4 bases, leaving 3 bases of the junction unmatched. The CDR3 is 17 amino acids. The V gene's germline CDR1 is SGDLS and CDR2 YYNGEE. The CDR3 sequence: CASSLAGGSSGANVLTF. The CDR3 DNA is TGTGCCAGCAGCCTAGCGGGGGGCAGCTCTGGGGCCAACGTCCTGACTTTC.

The rearrangement joins TRBV18 to TRBJ2-3; 9 bases fit TRBD1. V lost 6 bases to trimming and J lost 4 bases; unmatched junction nucleotides: 5. The CDR3 is 14 amino acids. Germline CDR1 and CDR2: KGHSH and LQKENI. The CDR3 DNA follows: TGTGCCAGCTCCCTGACAGGGGGGGCAGATACGCAGTATTTT. Its translation: CASSLTGGADTQYF.

The chain combines TRBV7-8 with TRBJ2-5, with D unclear. The DNA end favors TRBJ2-7, so the J call may be wrong. The CDR3 is 14 amino acids. Looked up from germline, CDR1 is SGHVS and CDR2 is FQNEAQ. CDR3 in amino acids: CASSLVEQPYEQYF. The CDR3 DNA is TGTGCCAGCAGCTTAGTCGAACAGCCCTACGAGCAGTACTTC.